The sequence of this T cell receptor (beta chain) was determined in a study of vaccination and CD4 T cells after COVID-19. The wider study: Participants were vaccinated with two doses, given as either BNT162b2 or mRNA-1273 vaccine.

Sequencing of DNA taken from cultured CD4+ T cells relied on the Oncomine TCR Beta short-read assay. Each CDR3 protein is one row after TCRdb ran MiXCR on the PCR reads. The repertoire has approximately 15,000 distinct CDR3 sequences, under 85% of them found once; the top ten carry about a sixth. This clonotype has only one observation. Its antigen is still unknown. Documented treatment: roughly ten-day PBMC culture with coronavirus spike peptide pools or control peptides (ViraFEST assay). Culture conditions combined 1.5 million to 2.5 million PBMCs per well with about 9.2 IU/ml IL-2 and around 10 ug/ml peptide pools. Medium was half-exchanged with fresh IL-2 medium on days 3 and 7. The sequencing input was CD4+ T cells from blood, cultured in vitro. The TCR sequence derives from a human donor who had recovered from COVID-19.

CDR3 sequence: CASSYSAPGRSYEQYF. CDR3 DNA: TGTGCCAGCAGTTACTCGGCCCCGGGGCGCTCCTACGAGCAGTACTTC. The chain links TRBV6-5 to TRBJ2-7, with D tentatively TRBD1 or TRBD2 (5 bases each). Trimming took 0 bases from V and 0 from J, leaving 12 bases between them. The CDR3 loop spans 16 amino acids. CDR1 and CDR2 (germline): MNHEY, SVGAGI.